This TCR beta chain appears in the sequencing data of a study of blood T cells in healthy people across ages. This clonotype was counted between two and nine times. Its antigen is undetermined. Through a sample-barcoded 5' primer and a J-beta primer mix, a second PCR was run for roughly 7 to 12 cycles. MiXCR, run by TCRdb on the 5' RACE reads, gives a single entry per CDR3 protein. The top ten clones hold roughly a tenth of a sample with 760,000 or so distinct CDR3 sequences, 25% of them seen once. Per the germline V gene, CDR1 is SGHTA and CDR2 is FQGNSA. V lost 1 base, J lost 3 bases, and 9 bases lay in between. This CDR3 comprises 14 residues. Study results and caveats: From one million sequenced T cells, diversity estimates were lower bounds.

These data were also reused for a study on T cells of mothers and their children. As that study records: cDNA was synthesized from all extracted RNA at approximately 1.5 ug per reaction. Related mother-child pairs shared slightly more overlap than unrelated pairs, but the difference was non-significant. It was observed that no persistent microchimeric T cell clones could be detected.

This TCR came from a boy aged 5 to 17 in good health. The source material was blood. The chain uses TRBV7-2 and TRBJ1-2, with D possibly matching TRBD1 (5 bases). In nucleotides, the CDR3 is TGTGCCAGCAGCTTAGAGGTGGGGGACTATGGCTACACCTTC. This encodes CASSLEVGDYGYTF.